This paragraph reports one T cell receptor beta chain. TCRdb's copy holds only in-frame clones and misses some; the assay was immunoSEQ multiplex PCR. The sample yields about 480,000 clones, around 90% seen once. The sample comes from a study of Ad26.COV2.S vaccination and SARS-CoV-2 variants. Specified treatment: roughly 19 received Ad26.COV2.S at low or high dose, single or two shots; roughly 5 received placebo; per-sample allocation not given. Sampling was performed 63 days after the first vaccine or placebo injection. The source of this sequence is a person aged 18-60 years who received the Ad26.COV2.S COVID-19 vaccine or a placebo. Material: peripheral blood, obtained in a trial of Ad26.COV2.S vaccine versus placebo.

CDR3 sequence (DNA): TGTGCCAGCAGCGTGGACGGACAAAACACTGAAGCTTTCTTT. It is translated as CASSVDGQNTEAFF. J is TRBJ1-1 and V is TRBV9; D might be TRBD1 (5 bases). In germline, CDR1 is SGDLS, CDR2 YYNGEE. CDR3 length: 14 amino acids. Between the trimmed V and J ends, which lost 2 bases and 2 bases, there was a span of 10 bases.